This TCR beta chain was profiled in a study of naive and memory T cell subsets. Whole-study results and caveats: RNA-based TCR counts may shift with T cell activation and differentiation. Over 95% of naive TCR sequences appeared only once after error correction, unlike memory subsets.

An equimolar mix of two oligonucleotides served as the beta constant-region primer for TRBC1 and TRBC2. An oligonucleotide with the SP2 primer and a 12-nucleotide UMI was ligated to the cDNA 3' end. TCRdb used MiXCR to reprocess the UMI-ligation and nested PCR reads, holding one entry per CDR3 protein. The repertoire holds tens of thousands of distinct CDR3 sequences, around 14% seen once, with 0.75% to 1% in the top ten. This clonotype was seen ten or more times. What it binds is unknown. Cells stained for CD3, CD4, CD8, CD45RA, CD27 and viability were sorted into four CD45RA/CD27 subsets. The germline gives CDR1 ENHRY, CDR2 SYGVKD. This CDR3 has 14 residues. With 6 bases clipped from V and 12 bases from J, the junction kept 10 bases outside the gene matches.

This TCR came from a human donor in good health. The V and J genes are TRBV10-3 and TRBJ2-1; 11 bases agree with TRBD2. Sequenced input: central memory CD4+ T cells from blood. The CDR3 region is CAISALLAGEGQFF. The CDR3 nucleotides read TGTGCCATCAGCGCCTTACTAGCGGGAGAAGGGCAGTTCTTC.